The clone carrying this TCR beta chain has a handful of counts. The antigen is not known. Primed by a sample-barcoded 5' primer and a J-beta primer mix, a second PCR proceeded for roughly 6 to 12 cycles. One entry per CDR3 protein, called by TCRdb with MiXCR from the 5' RACE reads. Seen here are under 800,000 distinct CDR3 sequences, around a fifth observed once, and the top ten hold under 4%. This specimen belongs to a study of blood T cells in healthy people across ages. Findings of the study overall: Compared with aged donors, long-lived donors showed fewer expanded clones, suggesting selection.

The material sequenced was blood. The sequence derives from a man aged 65 to 79 in good health.

The CDR3: CASSQDPKREGGGAKNIQYF. The CDR3, as DNA: TGTGCCAGCAGCCAAGACCCGAAGCGGGAAGGCGGCGGAGCCAAAAACATTCAGTACTTC. The chain recombines TRBV4-2 with TRBJ2-4; 7 nucleotides agree with TRBD2. CDR3 length: 20 amino acids. Looked up from germline, CDR1 is LGHNA and CDR2 is YNFKEQ. V dropped 0 bases and J dropped 0; count of bases not matched to a gene: 14.